This TCR beta chain was identified in a study of blood T cell repertoires in COVID-19. Study-level background: Specimens from acute and convalescent COVID-19 originated in the United States, Italy and Spain. PBMCs, B-cell-depleted T cells, or T cells were the source of the cDNA or gDNA that made up the material.

The repertoire was sequenced with immunoSEQ multiplex PCR; TCRdb's copy has only in-frame clones and lacks some. The repertoire holds about 180,000 clones, with about four fifths as singletons. This CDR3 spans 13 amino acids. Trimming removed 4 bases at V and 4 bases at J, with 11 bases between. CDR1 SGHRS and CDR2 YFSETQ come from the germline V gene. The clonotype originates from a woman between 65 and 79 years old with COVID-19, enrolled during active disease. The sequenced sample was peripheral blood. V gene TRBV5-1 combines with J gene TRBJ2-5; possible D gene TRBD2, 6 bases. CDR3: CASSGGDGETQYF. DNA of the CDR3: TGCGCCAGCAGCGGAGGGGACGGAGAGACCCAGTACTTC. The variable domain in full, completed from reference TRBV5-1 and TRBJ2-5, reads KAGVTQTPRYLIKTRGQQVTLSCSPISGHRSVSWYQQTPGQGLQFLFEYFSETQRNKGNFPGRFSGRQFSNSRSEMNVSTLELGDSALYLCASSGGDGETQYFGPGTRLLVL.